Listed here are 9 T cell receptor beta chains from one sample, sequenced in a study of OX40 agonist ivuxolimab in advanced cancers. Assay: immunoSEQ multiplex PCR; the TCRdb copy retains only in-frame clones and omits some. The sample lists 50,000 or so clones; about four fifths were seen once. The source was CD4+ or CD8+ T cells sorted from blood, collected in a trial of the OX40 agonist ivuxolimab. Receptor source: an adult with an advanced solid tumor such as melanoma, head and neck, liver or kidney cancer.

The rearrangement links TRBV10-1 to TRBJ1-1, with 9 bases that match TRBD1. The CDR3 totals 16 residues. CDR1 and CDR2 from the germline V gene are WNHNN and SYGVQD (reference sequence). The ends lost 0 bases at V and 0 bases at J; junction bases unmatched: 2. The CDR3 protein is CASSESGTGLNTEAFF. CDR3 nucleotides: TGCGCCAGCAGTGAGTCGGGGACAGGGTTGAACACTGAAGCTTTCTTT.

The rearrangement links TRBV19 to TRBJ2-3; no reliable D call. The CDR3 is 14 residues long. V lost 1 base to trimming and J lost 3 bases, with 8 bases between them. Germline CDR1 LNHDA, CDR2 SQIVND (reference sequence). Here the CDR3 reads CASSIGLLTDTQYF. CDR3 DNA: TGTGCCAGTAGTATAGGGCTCCTAACAGATACGCAGTATTTT.

This rearrangement joins TRBV11-2 to TRBJ1-3; no firm D call. The CDR3 extends over 14 amino acids. Germline V lookup: CDR1 SGHAT, CDR2 FQNNGV. V lost 3 bases, J lost 4 bases, and 10 bases lay in between. DNA of the CDR3: TGTGCCAGCAGCTTTAGTTGGGCAGGAAACACCATATATTTT. As protein: CASSFSWAGNTIYF.

This clone has just a few counts. CDR3 residues: CATSRTGGNIGQPQHF. CDR3 DNA: TGTGCCACCTCTCGGACAGGGGGCAACATTGGTCAGCCCCAGCATTTT. The gene calls are TRBV6-6 and TRBJ1-5, with TRBD1 matching over 11 bases. Germline assignment: CDR1 MNHNY and CDR2 SVGAGI (reference sequence). This CDR3 region has 16 residues. Trimming removed 10 bases from V and 6 bases from J; junction bases left unmatched: 14.

The chain combines TRBV5-1 with TRBJ2-2; a weak D match, TRBD1 (5 bases). Trimming removed 4 bases from V and 3 bases from J, with 13 bases in between. The CDR3 has 15 residues. CDR1 and CDR2 (germline): SGHRS, YFSETQ. CDR3 residues: CASSRTGDDTGELFF. The CDR3 DNA is TGCGCCAGCAGCCGCACAGGCGATGACACCGGGGAGCTGTTTTTT.

This chain uses TRBV7-9 with TRBJ2-6; unclear D gene. Germline CDR1 and CDR2: SEHNR and FQNEAQ (reference sequence). This CDR3 region has 18 residues. V gave up 5 bases and J gave up 0 bases, with 17 bases separating them. The CDR3 region has the DNA TGTGCCAGCAGCCCCCCACGCAGAGTAGTCTCTGGGGCCAACGTCCTGACTTTC. Encoded protein: CASSPPRRVVSGANVLTF.

The V call is TRBV9, the J call TRBJ2-1, with TRBD2 matching 8 bases. The trim removed 0 bases at V and 4 bases at J, leaving 15 bases unmatched. The germline CDR1 and CDR2 sequences are SGDLS and YYNGEE. This CDR3 region has 19 residues. For the CDR3, the DNA is TGTGCCAGCAGCGTAGGCCTTGCGGGGGGCTGGGTGGAGTACAATGAGCAGTTCTTC. The encoded protein is CASSVGLAGGWVEYNEQFF.

The rearrangement links TRBV15 to TRBJ2-3, with no clear D. This CDR3 region has 14 residues. V was pared by 1 base and J by 3 bases, with 8 bases between. Germline lookup yields CDR1 LNHNV and CDR2 YYDKDF (reference sequence). CDR3 nucleotides: TGTGCCACCAGCAGAGGCTCCGGGACAGATACGCAGTATTTT. As protein: CATSRGSGTDTQYF.

The chain employs TRBV5-1 and TRBJ2-1; 10 bases map to TRBD2. Germline V gives CDR1 SGHRS, CDR2 YFSETQ. V gave up 8 bases and J gave up 5 bases; unmatched junction bases: 10. The CDR3 contains 15 residues. The CDR3 nucleotides read TGCGCCAGTCGCAAAGGGCTAGCGGGAGACAATGAGCAGTTCTTC. Translation: CASRKGLAGDNEQFF.